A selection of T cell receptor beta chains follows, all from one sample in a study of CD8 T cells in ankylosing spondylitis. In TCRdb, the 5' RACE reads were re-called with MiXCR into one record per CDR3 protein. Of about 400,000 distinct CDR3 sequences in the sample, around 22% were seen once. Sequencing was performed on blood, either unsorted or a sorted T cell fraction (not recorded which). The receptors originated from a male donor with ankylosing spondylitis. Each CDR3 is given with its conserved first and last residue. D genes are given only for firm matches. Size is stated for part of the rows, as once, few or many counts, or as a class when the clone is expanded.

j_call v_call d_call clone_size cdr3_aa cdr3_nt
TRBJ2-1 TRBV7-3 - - CASSLGGGQDEQFF TGTGCCAGCAGCTTGGGCGGGGGCCAGGATGAGCAGTTCTTC
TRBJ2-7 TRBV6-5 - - CASSYPGDSHEQYF TGTGCCAGCAGTTACCCAGGGGACTCCCACGAGCAGTACTTC
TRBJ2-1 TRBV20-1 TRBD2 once CSASLTSGDLASSYNEQFF TGCAGTGCTAGCCTAACTAGCGGGGATCTCGCGAGCTCCTACAATGAGCAGTTCTTC
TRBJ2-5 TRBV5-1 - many CASSLGTVQETQYF TGCGCCAGCAGCTTGGGGACGGTCCAAGAGACCCAGTACTTC
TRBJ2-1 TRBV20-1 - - CSATSGKPDSYNEQFF TGCAGTGCTACCTCAGGGAAACCCGACTCCTACAATGAGCAGTTCTTC
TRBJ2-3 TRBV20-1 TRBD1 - CSARAGGSGDTQYF TGCAGTGCTAGAGCAGGGGGAAGTGGAGATACGCAGTATTTT
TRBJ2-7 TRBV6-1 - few CASSPSRSREQYF TGTGCCAGCAGCCCTTCTCGGTCCCGCGAGCAGTACTTC
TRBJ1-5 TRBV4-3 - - CASSVRGNQPQHF TGCGCCAGCAGCGTCAGGGGTAATCAGCCCCAGCATTTT
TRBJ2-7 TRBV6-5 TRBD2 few CASSYGRLAGDEQYF TGTGCCAGCAGTTACGGCAGACTAGCGGGAGACGAGCAGTACTTC
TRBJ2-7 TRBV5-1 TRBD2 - CASSFGLAGEVVYEQYF TGCGCCAGCAGCTTCGGACTAGCGGGAGAGGTTGTCTACGAGCAGTACTTC
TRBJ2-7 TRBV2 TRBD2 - CASSELGPAGGNEQYF TGTGCCAGCAGTGAACTTGGCCCAGCGGGAGGAAACGAGCAGTACTTC
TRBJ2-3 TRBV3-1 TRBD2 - CASSQDRWVAGAPDTQYF TGTGCCAGCAGCCAAGATCGATGGGTAGCGGGAGCCCCAGATACGCAGTATTTT
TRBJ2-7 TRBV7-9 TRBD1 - CASSLSAAGGGSQYF TGTGCCAGCAGCTTATCGGCTGCAGGGGGCGGTTCTCAGTACTTC
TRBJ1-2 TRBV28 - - CASTPKWGILGDYGYTF TGTGCCAGCACCCCCAAATGGGGTATCCTTGGGGACTATGGCTACACCTTC
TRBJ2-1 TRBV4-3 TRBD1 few CASSQAPGQDVFF TGCGCCAGCAGCCAAGCACCGGGACAGGACGTTTTCTTC
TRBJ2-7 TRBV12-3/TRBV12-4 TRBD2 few CASSFPTGLAGAYEQYF TGTGCCAGCAGTTTCCCTACCGGACTAGCGGGAGCCTACGAGCAGTACTTC
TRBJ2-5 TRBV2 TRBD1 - CASRGTASHVETQYF TGTGCCAGCAGGGGGACAGCTTCCCACGTAGAGACCCAGTACTTC
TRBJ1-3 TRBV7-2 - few CASSLGAIDSGNTIYF TGTGCCAGCAGCTTAGGGGCCATCGACTCTGGAAACACCATATATTTT
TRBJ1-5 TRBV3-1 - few CASSQRGQPQHF TGTGCCAGCAGCCAAAGAGGTCAGCCCCAGCATTTT
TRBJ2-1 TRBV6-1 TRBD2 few CASSTQREGQDEQFF TGTGCCAGCAGTACGCAGCGGGAGGGCCAGGATGAGCAGTTCTTC
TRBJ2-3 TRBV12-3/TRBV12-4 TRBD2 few CASSPLGLAGVGTDTQYF TGTGCCAGCAGTCCGCTCGGACTAGCGGGAGTAGGCACAGATACGCAGTATTTT
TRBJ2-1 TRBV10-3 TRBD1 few CAINPDRQGNEQFF TGTGCCATCAACCCGGACAGGCAAGGCAATGAGCAGTTCTTC
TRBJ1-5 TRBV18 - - CASSPGLPDSNQPQHF TGTGCCAGCTCACCAGGGCTCCCTGATAGCAATCAGCCCCAGCATTTT
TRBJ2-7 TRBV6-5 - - CASRFLGYYEQYF TGTGCCAGCAGATTCCTAGGGTACTACGAGCAGTACTTC
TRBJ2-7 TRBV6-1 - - CASMSAVATEQYF TGTGCCAGCATGTCAGCGGTGGCTACTGAGCAGTACTTC
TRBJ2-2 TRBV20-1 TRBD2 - CSARRAGGPSTGELFF TGCAGTGCTAGACGAGCGGGAGGGCCCAGCACCGGGGAGCTGTTTTTT
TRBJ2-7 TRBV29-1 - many CSVDGSRPALSYEQYF TGCAGCGTTGACGGCTCCCGGCCAGCCCTCTCCTACGAGCAGTACTTC
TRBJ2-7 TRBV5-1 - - CASSPTYSAYEQYF TGCGCCAGCAGCCCCACGTACAGTGCGTACGAGCAGTACTTC
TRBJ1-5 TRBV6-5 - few CASSYRSSPMGNQPQHF TGTGCCAGCAGTTACAGGTCTTCTCCGATGGGCAATCAGCCCCAGCATTTT
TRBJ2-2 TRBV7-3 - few CASSLSLVNTGELFF TGTGCCAGCAGCTTGAGCCTAGTGAACACCGGGGAGCTGTTTTTT
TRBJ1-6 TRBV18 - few CASSPPWHNNSPLHF TGTGCCAGCTCACCACCGTGGCACAATAATTCACCCCTCCACTTT
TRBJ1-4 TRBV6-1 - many CASSEEAGNEKLFF TGTGCCAGCAGTGAAGAGGCAGGGAACGAAAAACTGTTTTTT
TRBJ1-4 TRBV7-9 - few CASLGATNEKLFF TGTGCCAGCCTGGGGGCAACTAATGAAAAACTGTTTTTT
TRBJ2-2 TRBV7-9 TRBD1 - CASSSGQHNTGELFF TGTGCCAGCAGTTCGGGACAGCATAACACCGGGGAGCTGTTTTTT
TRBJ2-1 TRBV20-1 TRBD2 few CSIPGLAGPNEQFF TGCAGTATACCGGGACTAGCGGGACCGAATGAGCAGTTCTTC
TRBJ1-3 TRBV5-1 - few CASRPSLAGNTIYF TGCGCCAGCAGGCCCTCGCTGGCCGGAAACACCATATATTTT
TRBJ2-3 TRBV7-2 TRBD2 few CASSLVISGSGPDTQYF TGTGCCAGCAGCTTAGTAATTAGCGGGAGCGGGCCAGATACGCAGTATTTT
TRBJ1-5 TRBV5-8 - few CASSLMRVGNQPQHF TGTGCCAGCAGCTTGATGAGGGTGGGCAATCAGCCCCAGCATTTT
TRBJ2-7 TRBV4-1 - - CASSHGVFYEQYF TGCGCCAGCAGCCACGGGGTTTTCTACGAGCAGTACTTC
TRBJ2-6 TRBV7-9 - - CAQSTGGNSGANVLTF TGTGCCCAGTCCACCGGCGGGAACTCTGGGGCCAACGTCCTGACTTTC
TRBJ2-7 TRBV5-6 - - CASSLGRWGYEQYF TGTGCCAGCAGCCTGGGACGTTGGGGGTACGAGCAGTACTTC
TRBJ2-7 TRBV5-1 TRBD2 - CASSLMAGDYEQYF TGCGCCAGCAGCTTGATGGCGGGAGACTACGAGCAGTACTTC
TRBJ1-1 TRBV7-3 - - CASSLDQPGVTTEAFF TGTGCCAGCAGCTTAGATCAACCGGGGGTAACCACTGAAGCTTTCTTT
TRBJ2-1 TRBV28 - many CASRPRESYNEQFF TGTGCCAGCAGACCCCGGGAATCATACAATGAGCAGTTCTTC
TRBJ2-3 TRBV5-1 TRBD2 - CASRREEDTQYF TGCGCCAGCAGACGGGAGGAAGATACGCAGTATTTT
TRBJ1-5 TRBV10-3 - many CAISRGTNQPQHF TGTGCCATCTCTCGGGGAACCAATCAGCCCCAGCATTTT
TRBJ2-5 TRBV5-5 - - CASSGGAALKETQYF TGTGCCAGCAGCGGGGGTGCGGCACTCAAAGAGACCCAGTACTTC
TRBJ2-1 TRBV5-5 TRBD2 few CASSATSGPYNEQFF TGTGCCAGCAGCGCTACTAGCGGACCATACAATGAGCAGTTCTTC
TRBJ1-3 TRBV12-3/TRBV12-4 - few CASSFTGQGIGNTIYF TGTGCCAGCAGTTTTACCGGGCAGGGGATAGGAAACACCATATATTTT
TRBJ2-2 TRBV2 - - CASQGLHTGELFF TGTGCCAGCCAGGGGCTTCACACCGGGGAGCTGTTTTTT
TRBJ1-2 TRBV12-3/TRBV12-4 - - CASSPSVGVPRGYGYTF TGTGCCAGCTCCCCCAGTGTAGGGGTACCCCGGGGCTATGGCTACACCTTC
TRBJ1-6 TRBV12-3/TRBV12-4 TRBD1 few CASSSRQGHNSPLHF TGTGCCAGCAGCTCGAGACAGGGACATAATTCACCCCTCCACTTT
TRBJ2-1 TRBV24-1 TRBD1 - CATSAAGTGYYNEQFF TGTGCCACCAGTGCCGCCGGGACAGGGTACTACAATGAGCAGTTCTTC
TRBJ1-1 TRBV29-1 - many CSVSWLNTEAFF TGCAGCGTTTCCTGGTTGAACACTGAAGCTTTCTTT